This TCR beta chain was observed in a study of blood T cell repertoires in COVID-19. Here immunoSEQ multiplex PCR was the method, and the copy in TCRdb shows in-frame clones only, minus some. The data hold about 140,000 clones, with over 65% observed a single time. The V gene's germline CDR1 is SGDLS and CDR2 YYNGEE. V lost 4 bases to trimming and J lost 8 bases; unmatched junction nucleotides: 7. This CDR3 has 15 amino acids. The TCR comes from a woman older than 75 with active or convalescent COVID-19. This rearrangement joins TRBV9 to TRBJ1-6, with 9 bases matching TRBD1. The sequencing input was peripheral blood. The DNA of the CDR3 is TGTGCCAGCAGCCCCGGACAGGGGAAGGATTCACCCCTCCACTTT. Translated: CASSPGQGKDSPLHF.